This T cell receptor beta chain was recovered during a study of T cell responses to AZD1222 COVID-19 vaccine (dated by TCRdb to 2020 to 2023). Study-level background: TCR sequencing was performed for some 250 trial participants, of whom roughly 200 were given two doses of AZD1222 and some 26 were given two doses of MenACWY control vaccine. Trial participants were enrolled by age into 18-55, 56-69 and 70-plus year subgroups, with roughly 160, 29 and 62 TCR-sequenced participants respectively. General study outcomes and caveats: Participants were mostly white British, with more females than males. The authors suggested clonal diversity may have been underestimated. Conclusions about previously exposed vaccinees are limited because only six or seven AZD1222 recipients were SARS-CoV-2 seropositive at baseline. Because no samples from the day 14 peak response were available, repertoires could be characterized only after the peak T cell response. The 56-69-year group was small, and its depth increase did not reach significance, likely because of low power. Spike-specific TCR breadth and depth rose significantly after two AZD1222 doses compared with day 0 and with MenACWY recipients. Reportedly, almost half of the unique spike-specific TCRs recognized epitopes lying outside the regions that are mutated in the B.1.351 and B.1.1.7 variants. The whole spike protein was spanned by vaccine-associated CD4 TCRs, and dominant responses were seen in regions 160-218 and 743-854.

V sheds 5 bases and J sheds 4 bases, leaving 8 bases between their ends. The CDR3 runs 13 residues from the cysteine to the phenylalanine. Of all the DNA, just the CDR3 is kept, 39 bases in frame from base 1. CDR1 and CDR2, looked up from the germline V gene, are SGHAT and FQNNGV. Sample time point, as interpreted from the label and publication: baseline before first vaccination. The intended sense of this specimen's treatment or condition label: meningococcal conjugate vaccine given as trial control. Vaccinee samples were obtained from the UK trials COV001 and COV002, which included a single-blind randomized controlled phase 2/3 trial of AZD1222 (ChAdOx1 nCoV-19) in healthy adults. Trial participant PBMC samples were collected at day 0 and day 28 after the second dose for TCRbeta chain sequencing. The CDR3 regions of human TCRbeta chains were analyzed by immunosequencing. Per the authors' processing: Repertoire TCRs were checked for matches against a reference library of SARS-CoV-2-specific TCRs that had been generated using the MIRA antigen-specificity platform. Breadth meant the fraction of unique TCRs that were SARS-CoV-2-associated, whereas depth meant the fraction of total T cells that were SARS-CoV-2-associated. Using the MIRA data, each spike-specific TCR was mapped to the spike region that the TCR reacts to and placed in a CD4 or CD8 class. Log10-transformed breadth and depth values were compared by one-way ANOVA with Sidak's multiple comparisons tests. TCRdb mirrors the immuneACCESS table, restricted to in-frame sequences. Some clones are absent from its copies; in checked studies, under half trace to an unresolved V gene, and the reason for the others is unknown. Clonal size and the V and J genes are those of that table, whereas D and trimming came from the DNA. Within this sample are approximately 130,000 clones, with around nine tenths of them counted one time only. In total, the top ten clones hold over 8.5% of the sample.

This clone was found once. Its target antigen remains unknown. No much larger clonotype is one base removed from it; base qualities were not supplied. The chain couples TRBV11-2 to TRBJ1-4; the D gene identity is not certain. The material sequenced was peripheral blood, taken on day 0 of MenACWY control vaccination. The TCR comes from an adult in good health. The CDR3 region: CASSPLYNEKLFF. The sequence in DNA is TGTGCCAGCAGCCCGCTGTATAATGAAAAACTGTTTTTT.